The clone carrying this T cell receptor beta chain was counted a single time. The data are from a study of shared clonotypes between healthy human individuals. The V segment lost 5 bases and the J segment 2 bases; nucleotides outside the gene matches: 13. The V gene's germline CDR1 is MDHEN and CDR2 SYDVKM. This CDR3 spans 17 amino acids. Naive CD8 cells were CD45RO-negative, positively selected for CCR7, excluding terminally differentiated effector memory CD45RA+ cells. The data were produced by immunoSEQ multiplex PCR, yet TCRdb's version contains in-frame clones alone and is incomplete. The sample includes fewer than 1 million clones, about 97% of them seen just once.

Sequencing was done on a sample of naive CD8+ T cells sorted from blood. The chain recombines TRBV28 with TRBJ2-7, with TRBD2 matching over 9 bases. This clonotype originated in a man in his thirties or forties in good health. CDR3 DNA sequence: TGTGCCAGCAGTAGTACTTCGATCGGACTAGCGCCCTACGAGCAGTACTTC. Amino acids: CASSSTSIGLAPYEQYF.